Below, 12 T cell receptor beta chains from the same sample are listed, as sequenced in a study of shared clonotypes between healthy human individuals (dated by TCRdb to about 2020). Libraries were constructed by the immunoSEQ multiplex PCR assay. TCRdb holds this immuneACCESS table with in-frame rearrangements only. Some clones are missing; in checked studies, unresolved V genes explain under half, and the rest has no known cause. This sample gives fewer than 700,000 clones in total; approximately 95% of them show up just once. The top ten hold about 0.11% of the sample. CD8 naive samples were obtained by positive selection for CCR7 among CD45RO-negative cells, yielding a CD45RA+CCR7+ population from which TemRA cells were excluded. Sequenced material: naive CD8+ T cells sorted from blood. The cell subset or site label for this specimen denotes: CD45RA+CCR7+. These TCRs come from a woman aged 25-40 years in good health.

Concerning this clone: Other DNA sequences in this specimen translate into the identical CDR3. The chain combines TRBV7-9 with TRBJ2-7, with D possibly being TRBD1 (5 bases). V was pared by 6 bases and J by 6 bases, with 9 bases between. The germline V gene has CDR1 SEHNR and CDR2 FQNEAQ (reference sequence). This CDR3 has 11 amino acids. The CDR3, as DNA: TGTGCCAGCAGTCAAGGGGTCGAGCAGTACTTC. Translated, it gives CASSQGVEQYF.

This clone was found once. CDR3 sequence reads: CSVVGGASYEQYF. CDR3 bases: TGCAGCGTTGTTGGGGGGGCCTCCTACGAGCAGTACTTC. The V gene is TRBV29-1, the J gene TRBJ2-7, with D perhaps matching TRBD2 (7 bases). This CDR3 has 13 residues. The V and J ends lost 4 bases and 0 bases respectively, with 10 bases between them. Germline V gene lookup returns CDR1 SQVTM and CDR2 ANQGSEA.

The chain recombines TRBV13 with TRBJ2-7; perhaps TRBD1 as D (5 bases). There are 15 residues in the CDR3. Germline-derived CDR1 and CDR2 are PRHDT and FYEKMQ (reference sequence). The V end was cut by 0 bases, the J end by 3 bases, with 12 bases between. In DNA form, the CDR3 reads TGTGCCAGCAGCTTAGGGCCTACGCAGGGCTACGAGCAGTACTTC. Amino acids: CASSLGPTQGYEQYF.

This sequence joins TRBV19 and TRBJ2-1; TRBD1 agrees at 10 bases. In germline, CDR1 is LNHDA, CDR2 SQIVND (reference sequence). J was trimmed by 5 bases and V by 4 bases; bases with no gene match: 5. The CDR3 extends over 15 amino acids. In nucleotides, the CDR3 is TGTGCCAGTAGTACCGGGACAGGGGTCCACAATGAGCAGTTCTTC. As protein: CASSTGTGVHNEQFF.

For this clone: This sample includes further DNA sequences coding for the same CDR3. CDR3 amino acids: CASSITGGNTGELFF. The CDR3 coding sequence is TGTGCCAGTAGTATAACAGGTGGTAACACCGGGGAGCTGTTTTTT. The chain combines TRBV19 with TRBJ2-2; D may be TRBD1 (5 bases). Trimming cost V 2 bases and J 2 bases, with 9 bases left between them. This CDR3 has 15 residues. Germline V gene data show CDR1 as LNHDA and CDR2 as SQIVND (reference sequence). The full variable domain, completed using reference TRBV19 and TRBJ2-2, is DGGITQSPKYLFRKEGQNVTLSCEQNLNHDAMYWYRQDPGQGLRLIYYSQIVNDFQKGDIAEGYSVSREKKESFPLTVTSAQKNPTAFYLCASSITGGNTGELFFGEGSRLTVL.

The rearrangement uses TRBV5-6 and TRBJ1-2; perhaps TRBD1 as D (6 bases). The CDR3 is 14 residues long. Germline values: CDR1 SGHDT, CDR2 YYEEEE. The V gene lost 0 bases and the J gene lost 2 bases, with 8 bases spanning the gap. CDR3 sequence reads: CASSLATGNYGYTF. The CDR3, as DNA: TGTGCCAGCAGCTTGGCTACAGGGAACTATGGCTACACCTTC.

The chain links TRBV28 to TRBJ2-7; no definite D call. V lost 2 bases and J 5 bases, leaving 22 bases between the germline ends. The CDR3 consists of 17 residues. Germline V gives CDR1 MDHEN, CDR2 SYDVKM. CDR3 DNA: TGTGCCAGCAGTTTAGGCCCCTCCACCCTCTCTAGTAACGAGCAGTACTTC. Protein: CASSLGPSTLSSNEQYF.

The CDR3 loop is CASSLGLAYNEQFF. CDR3 bases: TGTGCCAGCAGTTTAGGACTAGCCTACAATGAGCAGTTCTTC. The rearrangement uses TRBV28 and TRBJ2-1; 7 nucleotides line up with TRBD2. V was clipped by 2 bases and J by 2 bases; unmatched bases: 0. The CDR3 length is 14 residues. CDR1 MDHEN and CDR2 SYDVKM come from the germline V gene.

This clone was recorded only once. The gene calls are TRBV19 and TRBJ2-7, with D maybe TRBD1 (5 bases). The CDR3 runs to 15 residues. The V gene's germline CDR1 is LNHDA and CDR2 SQIVND (reference sequence). V lost 1 base and J 0 bases, leaving 10 bases between the germline ends. DNA of the CDR3: TGTGCCAGTAGTATAGTTGCCGACAGCTCCTACGAGCAGTACTTC. Residues: CASSIVADSSYEQYF.

The chain recombines TRBV27 with TRBJ1-5; no definite D call. Between the trimmed V and J ends, which lost 0 bases and 5 bases, there was a span of 5 bases. The CDR3 sequence is 13 residues long. Germline V gene data show CDR1 as MNHEY and CDR2 as SMNVEV (reference sequence). The CDR3 coding sequence is TGTGCCAGCAGTTTATCGAAGCATCAGCCCCAGCATTTT. Translated, it gives CASSLSKHQPQHF.

The chain recombines TRBV19 with TRBJ2-2; 9 bases are a match to TRBD1. With 7 bases clipped from V and 7 bases from J, the junction kept 10 bases outside the gene matches. The CDR3 length is 15 residues. Per the germline V gene, CDR1 is LNHDA and CDR2 is SQIVND (reference sequence). DNA of the CDR3: TGTGCCAGTATGGAGGACAGGGGCGTGGGCGGGGAGCTGTTTTTT. Translation: CASMEDRGVGGELFF.

For the CDR3, the DNA is TGTGCCTGGAGTGATGGACAGCTGAACACTGAAGCTTTCTTT. It translates to CAWSDGQLNTEAFF. The chain employs TRBV30 and TRBJ1-1, with D possibly TRBD1 on 6 matching bases. Germline V lookup: CDR1 GTSNPN, CDR2 SVGIG (reference sequence). Trimming took off 1 base at V and 0 bases at J, with 9 bases between the two ends. The CDR3 length is 14 residues.